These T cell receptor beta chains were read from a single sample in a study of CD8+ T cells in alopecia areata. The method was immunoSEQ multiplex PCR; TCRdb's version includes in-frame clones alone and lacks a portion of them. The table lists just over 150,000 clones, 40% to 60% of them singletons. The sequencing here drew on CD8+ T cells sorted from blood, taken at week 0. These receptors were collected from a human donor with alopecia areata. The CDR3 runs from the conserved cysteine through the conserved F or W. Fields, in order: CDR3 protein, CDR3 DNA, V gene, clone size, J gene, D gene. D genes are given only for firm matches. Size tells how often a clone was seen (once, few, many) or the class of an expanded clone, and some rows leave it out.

CDR3aa: CASSPQGTGVNEQFF
CDR3nt: TGTGCCAGCAGCCCCCAAGGGACAGGGGTCAATGAGCAGTTCTTC
v_gene: TRBV14
abundance: few
j_gene: TRBJ2-1
d_gene: TRBD1

CDR3aa: CASSLDRSSYEQYF
CDR3nt: TGTGCCAGCAGCCTAGACAGGAGCTCCTACGAGCAGTACTTC
v_gene: TRBV5-4
abundance: few
j_gene: TRBJ2-7
d_gene: NA

CDR3aa: CASSLRPGPEAFF
CDR3nt: TGTGCCAGCAGCTTACGGCCCGGGCCTGAAGCTTTCTTT
v_gene: TRBV7-9
abundance: few
j_gene: TRBJ1-1
d_gene: NA

CDR3aa: CALSTGSLCNQPQHF
CDR3nt: TGTGCCCTCTCCACAGGCTCCCTATGCAATCAGCCCCAGCATTTT
v_gene: TRBV25-1
abundance: NA
j_gene: TRBJ1-5
d_gene: NA

CDR3aa: CASSEALGQRGAEAFF
CDR3nt: TGTGCCAGCAGTGAAGCGCTTGGACAGCGGGGGGCTGAAGCTTTCTTT
v_gene: TRBV2
abundance: NA
j_gene: TRBJ1-1
d_gene: NA

CDR3aa: CASSSPGNEQFF
CDR3nt: TGTGCCAGCAGCTCGCCGGGCAATGAGCAGTTCTTC
v_gene: TRBV7-6
abundance: NA
j_gene: TRBJ2-1
d_gene: NA

CDR3aa: CASSPVASGDTKNIQYF
CDR3nt: TGTGCCAGCAGCCCCGTGGCTAGCGGGGATACCAAAAACATTCAGTACTTC
v_gene: TRBV7-2
abundance: NA
j_gene: TRBJ2-4
d_gene: TRBD2

CDR3aa: CASSLAPDTQYF
CDR3nt: TGCGCCAGCAGCTTGGCCCCGGATACGCAGTATTTT
v_gene: TRBV5-1
abundance: NA
j_gene: TRBJ2-3
d_gene: NA

CDR3aa: CAQLTGRGTEAFF
CDR3nt: TGTGCCCAGCTGACGGGCCGGGGCACTGAAGCTTTCTTT
v_gene: TRBV30
abundance: NA
j_gene: TRBJ1-1
d_gene: NA

CDR3aa: CASSDRTYEQYF
CDR3nt: TGTGCCAGCAGTGACCGGACATACGAGCAGTACTTC
v_gene: TRBV2
abundance: NA
j_gene: TRBJ2-7
d_gene: NA

CDR3aa: CASSRSGENTEAFF
CDR3nt: TGCGCCAGCAGCCGTTCGGGGGAGAACACTGAAGCTTTCTTT
v_gene: TRBV5-1
abundance: NA
j_gene: TRBJ1-1
d_gene: NA

CDR3aa: CASSEARAGGPDTQYF
CDR3nt: TGTGCCAGCAGTGAAGCAAGGGCGGGGGGCCCAGATACGCAGTATTTT
v_gene: TRBV10-3
abundance: NA
j_gene: TRBJ2-3
d_gene: TRBD2

CDR3aa: CSVSGGASGTGELFF
CDR3nt: TGCAGCGTCTCGGGGGGGGCCTCGGGCACCGGGGAGCTGTTTTTT
v_gene: TRBV29-1
abundance: few
j_gene: TRBJ2-2
d_gene: TRBD2

CDR3aa: CATQTGNINTEAFF
CDR3nt: TGTGCCACCCAGACAGGGAATATTAACACTGAAGCTTTCTTT
v_gene: TRBV25-1
abundance: NA
j_gene: TRBJ1-1
d_gene: TRBD1

CDR3aa: CASGLAGLHYGYTF
CDR3nt: TGTGCTAGTGGTTTGGCAGGACTTCACTATGGCTACACCTTC
v_gene: TRBV12-5
abundance: NA
j_gene: TRBJ1-2
d_gene: NA

CDR3aa: CASSLGVDPYNEQFF
CDR3nt: TGTGCCAGTAGCCTTGGGGTAGACCCCTACAATGAGCAGTTCTTC
v_gene: TRBV19
abundance: many
j_gene: TRBJ2-1
d_gene: NA

CDR3aa: CASSLRTKDTQYF
CDR3nt: TGCGCCAGCAGCTTGCGGACTAAAGATACGCAGTATTTT
v_gene: TRBV5-1
abundance: NA
j_gene: TRBJ2-3
d_gene: NA

CDR3aa: CASSQDLTGNPIEAFF
CDR3nt: TGCGCCAGCAGCCAAGATCTCACAGGCAACCCTATTGAAGCTTTCTTT
v_gene: TRBV4-3
abundance: NA
j_gene: TRBJ1-1
d_gene: NA

CDR3aa: CASSFWHYTSGVTDTQYF
CDR3nt: TGTGCCAGCAGTTTCTGGCATTATACTAGCGGGGTAACAGATACGCAGTATTTT
v_gene: TRBV27
abundance: NA
j_gene: TRBJ2-3
d_gene: TRBD2

CDR3aa: CASSLVRGDPGWTGELFF
CDR3nt: TGTGCCAGCAGCCTGGTGAGGGGGGACCCCGGATGGACCGGGGAGCTGTTTTTT
v_gene: TRBV7-9
abundance: NA
j_gene: TRBJ2-2
d_gene: NA

CDR3aa: CAWTGTGGFAETQYF
CDR3nt: TGTGCCTGGACCGGGACAGGGGGCTTCGCAGAGACCCAGTACTTC
v_gene: TRBV30
abundance: NA
j_gene: TRBJ2-5
d_gene: TRBD1

CDR3aa: CAWSQTLRETQYF
CDR3nt: TGTGCCTGGAGTCAGACATTGCGAGAGACCCAGTACTTC
v_gene: TRBV30
abundance: NA
j_gene: TRBJ2-5
d_gene: NA

CDR3aa: CASSISSLYEQYF
CDR3nt: TGTGCCAGTAGTATATCCAGCCTCTACGAGCAGTACTTC
v_gene: TRBV19
abundance: few
j_gene: TRBJ2-7
d_gene: NA

CDR3aa: CASSPGLINTGELFF
CDR3nt: TGTGCCAGCAGTCCTGGACTAATAAACACCGGGGAGCTGTTTTTT
v_gene: TRBV27
abundance: once
j_gene: TRBJ2-2
d_gene: NA

CDR3aa: CASSLVGDEQFF
CDR3nt: TGTGCCAGCAGCTTAGTCGGGGATGAGCAGTTCTTC
v_gene: TRBV11-2
abundance: NA
j_gene: TRBJ2-1
d_gene: NA

CDR3aa: CASRPAVGGRDTQYF
CDR3nt: TGTGCCAGCAGACCGGCGGTCGGGGGGCGAGATACGCAGTATTTT
v_gene: TRBV5-5
abundance: many
j_gene: TRBJ2-3
d_gene: NA

CDR3aa: CAIRPDTDTQYF
CDR3nt: TGTGCCATCAGACCAGACACAGATACGCAGTATTTT
v_gene: TRBV10-3
abundance: NA
j_gene: TRBJ2-3
d_gene: NA